The 4 T cell receptor beta chains given below trace back to one sample, sequenced in a study of CD4 T cells in relation to SARS-CoV-2 and coronaviruses. Sequencing was performed with immunoSEQ multiplex PCR; in TCRdb, only in-frame clones are kept and a portion is missing. Of about 56,000 clones in the sample, around 92% are singletons; the top ten hold 0.3% to 0.45%. Material for sequencing was naive CD4+ T cells from PBMCs. Subset: naive CD4+ T cells isolated by negative enrichment. The receptor source for this set is an adult with COVID-19.

This sequence joins TRBV6-5 and TRBJ2-3; a possible D gene is TRBD2 (6 bases). The CDR3 contains 15 residues. Germline V gene data show CDR1 as MNHEY and CDR2 as SVGAGI. V gave up 8 bases and J gave up 3 bases, with 18 bases separating them. The CDR3 DNA follows: TGTGCCAGCGGCAGGAGGGGAGCCGAGACAGATACGCAGTATTTT. Protein product: CASGRRGAETDTQYF.

J is TRBJ2-1 and V is TRBV15; D might be TRBD1 (5 bases). The germline CDR1 and CDR2 sequences are LNHNV and YYDKDF (reference sequence). The CDR3 sequence is 15 residues long. Trimming took 1 base from V and 6 from J, leaving 13 bases between them. The CDR3 nucleotides read TGTGCCACCAGCAGAGTGCAGGGTCCTATCAATGAGCAGTTCTTC. As protein: CATSRVQGPINEQFF.

CDR3 in DNA: TGCGCCAGCAGTCAACCACCAGGACGGTACTCTGGGGCCAACGTCCTGACTTTC. This gives the protein CASSQPPGRYSGANVLTF. The chain couples TRBV23-1 to TRBJ2-6; no reliable D call. TRBV23-1 is an ORF, with its function uncertain. The CDR3 sequence is 18 residues long. Trimming cost V 2 bases and J 0 bases, with 14 bases left between them.

This clone was detected only once. This chain connects TRBV7-9 to TRBJ1-5; 7 bases are shared with TRBD1. The germline V gene has CDR1 SEHNR and CDR2 FQNEAQ (reference sequence). V trimming: 3 bases; J trimming: 12 bases; junction bases outside the gene matches: 5. The CDR3 is made up of 12 amino acids. In DNA form, the CDR3 reads TGTGCCAGCAGCTTCCCACAGGGGCTCCAGCATTTT. This codes for CASSFPQGLQHF.